This section outlines one TCR beta chain sequence together with its context. The target antigen is unknown. Other DNA sequences in this sample translate to the same CDR3. Naive CD8 cells comprised CD45RO-negative, CCR7-positively selected cells, excluding terminally differentiated effector memory CD45RA+ cells. Caucasian adults living in Nashville, Tennessee, provided all samples. The data were obtained in a study of shared clonotypes between healthy human individuals. As for the study in general: The plates for each donor numbered three CD4 naive, three CD4 memory, two CD8 naive and one CD8 memory.

Points from the study as a whole: Sharing across four donors was highest in naive CD4 (around 5%) and lowest in memory CD8 (roughly 0.4%). A reduction in generation probabilities was seen for non-shared clonotypes relative to those shared by all four donors.

Trimming removed 2 bases at V and 4 bases at J, with 9 bases between. Germline CDR1 reads SGHAT; CDR2 reads FQDESV (reference sequence). CDR3 size: 13 residues. The data were produced by immunoSEQ multiplex PCR, yet TCRdb's version contains in-frame clones alone and is incomplete. The sample holds some 2,000,000 clones; roughly 95% are singletons and the top ten take about 1.1%. Sequenced material: naive CD8+ T cells sorted from blood. V is TRBV11-1 and J is TRBJ2-7, with a weak D call TRBD1 (5 bases). The source of this sequence is a man aged 18 to 30 in good health. Here the CDR3 DNA reads TGTGCCAGCAGCTTATCAGGGTCGTACGAGCAGTACTTC. It yields the protein CASSLSGSYEQYF.